This entry lists 19 T cell receptor beta chains sequenced from one sample in a study of blood T cell repertoires in COVID-19. Measured with immunoSEQ multiplex PCR; TCRdb has only the in-frame clones, and not every one. The sample comprises about 250,000 clones, 88% of which are singletons, and over 1.1% rests with the top ten. Sequencing input: peripheral blood. All receptors come from an elderly man with acute or convalescent COVID-19.

V usage is TRBV5-1 and J usage is TRBJ2-7; 9 bases map to TRBD1. This CDR3 spans 15 amino acids. V gave up 4 bases and J gave up 4 bases; unmatched junction bases: 9. Germline CDR1 is SGHRS and CDR2 is YFSETQ. The CDR3 coding sequence is TGCGCCAGCAGCAAGGACAGGGGCCTTTCTTACGAGCAGTACTTC. Translation gives CASSKDRGLSYEQYF.

The chain couples TRBV3-1 (or the pseudogene TRBV3-2) to TRBJ2-3, with D tentatively TRBD2 (6 bases). Per the germline V gene, CDR1 is LGHDT and CDR2 is YNNKEL (reference sequence). The CDR3 has 21 residues. Trimming shortened V by 0 bases and J by 0 bases, and 25 bases separated the two germline ends. This CDR3 reads CASSQEIRKFQPGLSTDTQYF. The CDR3 nucleotides read TGTGCCAGCAGCCAAGAGATACGAAAATTTCAACCGGGACTCAGCACAGATACGCAGTATTTT.

The chain combines TRBV7-2 with TRBJ2-7; perhaps TRBD1 as D (6 bases). V lost 4 bases to trimming and J lost 0 bases, with 10 bases between them. This CDR3 region has 14 residues. CDR1 and CDR2 (germline): SGHTA, FQGNSA. CDR3: CASSSGQISYEQYF. DNA for the CDR3: TGTGCCAGCAGCTCCGGACAGATCTCCTACGAGCAGTACTTC.

This chain connects TRBV2 to TRBJ1-5; D is unresolved. Germline CDR1 reads SNHLY; CDR2 reads FYNNEI. V dropped 6 bases and J dropped 2 bases, with 14 bases sitting between them. The CDR3 totals 15 residues. The CDR3 DNA reads as TGTGCCAGCAGCCATTTAACAGCTGGCAATCAGCCCCAGCATTTT. It translates to CASSHLTAGNQPQHF.

This clone was picked up one time. The chain joins TRBV7-2 to TRBJ2-2, with 7 bases fitting TRBD2. This CDR3 spans 16 amino acids. The trim removed 5 bases at V and 7 bases at J, leaving 13 bases unmatched. Per germline, CDR1 SGHTA and CDR2 FQGNSA. CDR3 sequence reads: CASSQRVGGSVGELFF. For the CDR3, the DNA is TGTGCCAGCAGCCAAAGGGTAGGCGGGAGTGTCGGGGAGCTGTTTTTT.

This CDR3 is CASSFKGAYTQYF. The CDR3 DNA sequence: TGTGCCAGCAGCTTTAAGGGGGCGTATACGCAGTATTTT. This chain joins TRBV5-6 and TRBJ2-3; 7 nucleotides match TRBD1. V dropped 2 bases and J dropped 7; count of bases not matched to a gene: 4. This CDR3 contains 13 residues. CDR1 is SGHDT, CDR2 YYEEEE, per germline.

The chain is built from TRBV7-2 and TRBJ1-4; a possible D gene is TRBD1 (5 bases). V was clipped by 5 bases and J by 10 bases, with 17 bases between them. Per germline, CDR1 SGHTA and CDR2 FQGNSA. There are 14 residues in the CDR3. The CDR3 protein is CASSLQASGGKLFF. In DNA form, the CDR3 reads TGTGCCAGCAGCCTACAGGCGTCTGGCGGAAAACTGTTTTTT.

The rearrangement links TRBV7-9 to TRBJ1-1; D not certain. This CDR3 is 11 amino acids long. Trimming removed 3 bases from V and 10 bases from J, with 9 bases in between. Per germline, CDR1 SEHNR and CDR2 FQNEAQ (reference sequence). The CDR3 reads CASSFPPGAFF. The CDR3 DNA reads TGTGCCAGCAGCTTCCCCCCCGGAGCTTTCTTT.

The chain has TRBV7-2 and TRBJ2-7, with D possibly TRBD1 on 5 matching bases. Germline values: CDR1 SGHTA, CDR2 FQGNSA. Trimming removed 1 base at V and 0 bases at J, with 10 bases between. The CDR3 consists of 15 residues. The CDR3 loop reads CASSLGTLSSYEQYF. CDR3 DNA sequence: TGTGCCAGCAGCTTAGGGACACTAAGCTCCTACGAGCAGTACTTC.

V and J are TRBV6-5 and TRBJ1-5; 7 bases are a match to TRBD1. Losses at the gene ends were 5 bases for V and 16 bases for J; bases not matched to a gene: 20. The CDR3 sequence is 15 residues long. From germline, CDR1 is MNHEY and CDR2 SVGAGI. The CDR3 loop reads CASSPPDRAGFRVHF. In DNA, the CDR3 is TGTGCCAGCAGTCCGCCTGACAGGGCTGGTTTTAGGGTTCATTTT.

The CDR3 DNA is TGTGCCAGCAGCTTAGCGGAAAGACTGCTGAACACTGAAGCTTTCTTT. It translates to CASSLAERLLNTEAFF. J is TRBJ1-1 and V is TRBV7-6; no reliable D call. The CDR3 is made up of 16 amino acids. Trimming shortened V by 0 bases and J by 0 bases, and 11 bases separated the two germline ends. Germline V gives CDR1 SGHVS, CDR2 FNYEAQ.

The gene calls are TRBV18 and TRBJ1-1, with D perhaps matching TRBD1 (5 bases). The germline V and J ends were trimmed by 4 bases and 0 bases, with 9 bases remaining between them. Germline-derived CDR1 and CDR2 are KGHSH and LQKENI. This CDR3 is built from 14 residues. CDR3 bases: TGTGCCAGCTCACTCAGGGCGATGAACACTGAAGCTTTCTTT. This encodes CASSLRAMNTEAFF.

This sequence joins TRBV29-1 and TRBJ1-1; 8 bases line up with TRBD1. There are 14 residues in the CDR3. After removal of 4 bases from V and 6 bases from J, the junction contained 10 bases not matched to a gene. In germline, CDR1 is SQVTM, CDR2 ANQGSEA. The CDR3 nucleotides read TGCAGCGTTGGCCCAGGGGGCATTGGAGCTGAAGCTTTCTTT. Translated, it gives CSVGPGGIGAEAFF.

This chain links TRBV9 with TRBJ2-3; 11 bases fit TRBD2. From germline, CDR1 is SGDLS and CDR2 YYNGEE. V shed 4 bases and J 5 bases; nucleotides not matched to a gene: 15. The CDR3 contains 18 residues. The CDR3 loop is CASSLRLAGRHGKDTQYF. CDR3 DNA sequence: TGTGCCAGCAGCCTGCGACTAGCGGGGCGGCATGGTAAAGATACGCAGTATTTT.

This chain links TRBV25-1 with TRBJ2-7; tentative D call: TRBD1 (5 bases). V was shortened by 4 bases and J by 4 bases, with 20 bases between the two germline ends. Germline assignment: CDR1 MGHDK and CDR2 SYGVNS. The CDR3 length is 16 residues. In nucleotides, the CDR3 is TGTGCCAGCAGTGCCCGGAGTGGGGCAGTAAATTACGAGCAGTACTTC. This gives the protein CASSARSGAVNYEQYF.

This clone was observed once. The chain carries TRBV24-1 and TRBJ2-5; 9 bases fit TRBD1. Losses at the gene ends were 3 bases for V and 4 bases for J; bases not matched to a gene: 5. Looked up from germline, CDR1 is KGHDR and CDR2 is SFDVKD. This CDR3 comprises 15 residues. This chain's CDR3 is CATSDRGQGAETQYF. The DNA of the CDR3 is TGTGCCACCAGTGATAGGGGACAGGGTGCAGAGACCCAGTACTTC.

The chain is built from TRBV7-2 and TRBJ2-2, with 13 bases lining up with TRBD2. This CDR3 has 17 amino acids. From germline, CDR1 is SGHTA and CDR2 FQGNSA. The J segment lost 5 bases and the V segment lost 2 bases, leaving 5 bases of the junction unmatched. This chain's CDR3 is CASSLTSGRAPTGELFF. In nucleotides, the CDR3 is TGTGCCAGCAGCTTAACTAGCGGGAGGGCTCCGACCGGGGAGCTGTTTTTT.

This chain uses TRBV11-2 with TRBJ1-1; the D gene is possibly TRBD1 (6 bases). The length of the CDR3 is 18 residues. The germline V gene encodes CDR1 SGHAT and CDR2 FQNNGV. Trimming removed 0 bases from V and 4 bases from J, with 21 bases in between. This CDR3 reads CASSLDYSAVGGSTEAFF. CDR3 bases: TGTGCCAGCAGCTTAGATTATTCAGCAGTTGGGGGCTCCACTGAAGCTTTCTTT.

This sequence joins TRBV4-1 and TRBJ1-2; D remains unclear. There are 14 residues in the CDR3. Trimming took 0 bases from V and 2 from J, leaving 7 bases between them. Germline CDR1 and CDR2: MGHRA and YSYEKL. CDR3 protein: CASSQDSRNYGYTF. The CDR3 DNA reads TGCGCCAGCAGCCAAGATTCGAGGAACTATGGCTACACCTTC.